There are a few counts of the clone carrying this T cell receptor beta chain. What it binds is not known. TCRdb re-called the 5' RACE reads with MiXCR, one entry per CDR3 protein. The table includes about 500,000 distinct CDR3 sequences, roughly 17% detected once. This sample is drawn from a study of T cells after yellow fever vaccination. Study-level results: Primary-vaccination clones mostly resurfaced post-booster (96% CD4, roughly 87% CD8).

V was clipped by 2 bases and J by 7 bases, with 11 bases between them. The CDR3 has 14 residues. CDR1 LGHNA and CDR2 YSLEER come from the germline V gene. Sequencing used PBMCs, obtained about 5 days after the first yellow fever vaccination. This clonotype originated in a man aged 18 to 29 who received the YFV17D yellow fever vaccine. V is TRBV4-3 and J is TRBJ2-2; unclear D gene. DNA for the CDR3: TGCGCCAGCAGCCAAACGATATCGGGCGGGGAGCTGTTTTTT. Translating gives CASSQTISGGELFF.